The rows below give T cell receptor beta chains drawn from one sample of a study of early T cells in non-severe SARS-CoV-2 infection. Using its own MiXCR run on the 5' RACE reads, TCRdb lists one record per CDR3 protein. The sample has tens of thousands of distinct CDR3 sequences; around 6% are singletons. Sequencing input: whole blood. The receptors were gathered from an adult who was a healthcare worker with PCR-confirmed SARS-CoV-2 infection or an uninfected control (not recorded which). Both conserved end residues are part of each CDR3. The order of the fields is J gene, V gene, clone size, D gene, CDR3 DNA, CDR3 protein. A D gene is named only where the DNA matches it firmly. Rows may omit the clone size; those that give it use once, few, many or a size class.

j_call: TRBJ2-1
v_call: TRBV6-2/TRBV6-3
clone_size: few
d_call: TRBD2
cdr3_nt: TGTGCCGGGGGGGGACTAGCGGGCAATGAGCAGTTCTTC
cdr3_aa: CAGGGLAGNEQFF

j_call: TRBJ1-1
v_call: TRBV12-3/TRBV12-4
clone_size: many
d_call: -
cdr3_nt: TGTGCCAGCAGTCCCCCGGGTGTAAGAGCTTTCTTT
cdr3_aa: CASSPPGVRAFF

j_call: TRBJ1-1
v_call: TRBV19
clone_size: many
d_call: -
cdr3_nt: TGTGCCAGTAAGCAGGGAAACACTGAAGCTTTCTTT
cdr3_aa: CASKQGNTEAFF

j_call: TRBJ1-1
v_call: TRBV5-6
clone_size: many
d_call: -
cdr3_nt: TGTGCCAGCAGCTTGGGATTATCGAACACTGAAGCTTTCTTT
cdr3_aa: CASSLGLSNTEAFF

j_call: TRBJ2-1
v_call: TRBV2
clone_size: many
d_call: TRBD1
cdr3_nt: TGTGCCAGCATGAAAAGTGGGACAGGCAGCGGCGAGCAGTTCTTC
cdr3_aa: CASMKSGTGSGEQFF

j_call: TRBJ2-7
v_call: TRBV7-9
clone_size: few
d_call: -
cdr3_nt: TGTGCCAGCAGCTTCGCCGGGGACGAGAGCTCCTACGAGCAGTACTTC
cdr3_aa: CASSFAGDESSYEQYF

j_call: TRBJ2-2
v_call: TRBV7-8
clone_size: many
d_call: -
cdr3_nt: TGTGCCAGCAGACCCGGGGGGCCCTTCGCCGGGGAGCTGTTTTTT
cdr3_aa: CASRPGGPFAGELFF

j_call: TRBJ2-7
v_call: TRBV2
clone_size: few
d_call: -
cdr3_nt: TGTGCCAGCAGTGAAGGGGCGGGAAAGCAGTACTTC
cdr3_aa: CASSEGAGKQYF

j_call: TRBJ2-2
v_call: TRBV11-2
clone_size: few
d_call: TRBD2
cdr3_nt: TGTGCCAGCAGCTCCCGGGAGGCGAACACCGGGGAGCTGTTTTTT
cdr3_aa: CASSSREANTGELFF

j_call: TRBJ1-2
v_call: TRBV12-5
clone_size: few
d_call: -
cdr3_nt: TGTGCTAGTGGTCCGCCGACAATTCCCGGATTTGGCTACACCTTC
cdr3_aa: CASGPPTIPGFGYTF

j_call: TRBJ2-3
v_call: TRBV11-2
clone_size: -
d_call: -
cdr3_nt: TGTGCCAGCAGCTTACAGGCATCCCCGACAGATACGCAGTATTTT
cdr3_aa: CASSLQASPTDTQYF

j_call: TRBJ1-1
v_call: TRBV5-5
clone_size: -
d_call: -
cdr3_nt: TGTGCCAGCAGCTTGGAGGCACTCACTGAAGCTTTCTTT
cdr3_aa: CASSLEALTEAFF

j_call: TRBJ1-5
v_call: TRBV19
clone_size: -
d_call: TRBD1
cdr3_nt: TGTGCCAGTAGTATAGCGGGGACAGGGTATCAGCCCCAGCATTTT
cdr3_aa: CASSIAGTGYQPQHF

j_call: TRBJ2-1
v_call: TRBV30
clone_size: -
d_call: -
cdr3_nt: TGTGCCTGGAGTTCGGAAAACTCCTACAATGAGCAGTTCTTC
cdr3_aa: CAWSSENSYNEQFF

j_call: TRBJ2-7
v_call: TRBV5-8
clone_size: many
d_call: -
cdr3_nt: TGTGCCAGCAGCTTGGGGGTCACCGGGACACAGACCTACGAGCAGTACTTC
cdr3_aa: CASSLGVTGTQTYEQYF

j_call: TRBJ1-2
v_call: TRBV2
clone_size: few
d_call: -
cdr3_nt: TGTGCCAGCAGTGAAGTCGGTCAGGCCCATGGCTACACCTTC
cdr3_aa: CASSEVGQAHGYTF

j_call: TRBJ1-1
v_call: TRBV6-1
clone_size: few
d_call: -
cdr3_nt: TGTGCCAGCAGTGAAATTCAGGGGAGTGAAGCTTTCTTT
cdr3_aa: CASSEIQGSEAFF

j_call: TRBJ1-2
v_call: TRBV29-1
clone_size: few
d_call: TRBD1
cdr3_nt: TGCAGCGTTGATTATGGGACAGACTATGGCTACACCTTC
cdr3_aa: CSVDYGTDYGYTF

j_call: TRBJ1-5
v_call: TRBV18
clone_size: many
d_call: TRBD1
cdr3_nt: TGTGCCAGCTCATTGGACAGGGGGGAGCCCCAGCATTTT
cdr3_aa: CASSLDRGEPQHF

j_call: TRBJ2-1
v_call: TRBV24-1
clone_size: many
d_call: -
cdr3_nt: TGTGCCACCAGTGATTTGCTGAGTACTGGCCACAATGAGCAGTTCTTC
cdr3_aa: CATSDLLSTGHNEQFF

j_call: TRBJ2-3
v_call: TRBV12-3/TRBV12-4
clone_size: many
d_call: TRBD1
cdr3_nt: TGTGCCAGCAGTTCCGGGACAGGGTATTATTTT
cdr3_aa: CASSSGTGYYF

j_call: TRBJ2-1
v_call: TRBV29-1
clone_size: few
d_call: -
cdr3_nt: TGCAGCGTGGGCACCAATGAGCAGTTCTTC
cdr3_aa: CSVGTNEQFF

j_call: TRBJ1-4
v_call: TRBV5-6
clone_size: many
d_call: -
cdr3_nt: TGTGCCAGCAGCCTGAGGGGGGTAGATGAAAAACTGTTTTTT
cdr3_aa: CASSLRGVDEKLFF

j_call: TRBJ2-3
v_call: TRBV21-1
clone_size: few
d_call: -
cdr3_nt: TGTGCCAGCAGCTCTCGACTAGCGGCGTCCACAGATACGCAGTATTTT
cdr3_aa: CASSSRLAASTDTQYF

j_call: TRBJ2-7
v_call: TRBV29-1
clone_size: few
d_call: -
cdr3_nt: TGCAGCGTTGGGGCGGCCTGGGGCGAGCAGTACTTC
cdr3_aa: CSVGAAWGEQYF

j_call: TRBJ2-7
v_call: TRBV12-3/TRBV12-4
clone_size: few
d_call: TRBD1
cdr3_nt: TGTGCCAGCAGCGGGACAGGGAGCTACGAGCAGTACTTC
cdr3_aa: CASSGTGSYEQYF

j_call: TRBJ2-3
v_call: TRBV6-1
clone_size: many
d_call: TRBD2
cdr3_nt: TGTGCCAGCAGTGAAGCTAGCGGGAGCCCAGATACGCAGTATTTT
cdr3_aa: CASSEASGSPDTQYF

j_call: TRBJ1-5
v_call: TRBV6-8
clone_size: -
d_call: -
cdr3_nt: TGTGCCAGCACCCCGACTAGCAATCAGCCCCAGCATTTT
cdr3_aa: CASTPTSNQPQHF

j_call: TRBJ2-1
v_call: TRBV20-1
clone_size: many
d_call: TRBD1
cdr3_nt: TGCAGTGCTGGAGACAGGGACTACAATGAGCAGTTCTTC
cdr3_aa: CSAGDRDYNEQFF

j_call: TRBJ2-7
v_call: TRBV5-1
clone_size: -
d_call: -
cdr3_nt: TGCGCCAGTTACGTAGGGGGAGCAACCCACGAGCAGTACTTC
cdr3_aa: CASYVGGATHEQYF

j_call: TRBJ2-1
v_call: TRBV29-1
clone_size: many
d_call: -
cdr3_nt: TGCAGCACGCTTCCGGGCAGCTCCTACAATGAGCAGTTCTTC
cdr3_aa: CSTLPGSSYNEQFF

j_call: TRBJ1-1
v_call: TRBV20-1
clone_size: few
d_call: TRBD1
cdr3_nt: TGCAGTGCTGGGTCAAGGGGGCGAAGCACTGAAGCTTTCTTT
cdr3_aa: CSAGSRGRSTEAFF

j_call: TRBJ2-2
v_call: TRBV5-1
clone_size: -
d_call: TRBD2
cdr3_nt: TGCGCCAGCAGCTTGGTTGGGACTAGCGGTAACACCGGGGAGCTGTTTTTT
cdr3_aa: CASSLVGTSGNTGELFF

j_call: TRBJ2-7
v_call: TRBV29-1
clone_size: few
d_call: -
cdr3_nt: TGCAGCGTTGCAGGTACCTACGAGCAGTACTTC
cdr3_aa: CSVAGTYEQYF

j_call: TRBJ2-7
v_call: TRBV5-4
clone_size: many
d_call: TRBD2
cdr3_nt: TGTGCCAGCAGCTTGGTAGCGGGAGAGGGCGAGCAGTACTTC
cdr3_aa: CASSLVAGEGEQYF

j_call: TRBJ2-2
v_call: TRBV6-1
clone_size: -
d_call: -
cdr3_nt: TGTGCCAACAGTACCCGGGACGGAGGAACCGGGGAGCTGTTTTTT
cdr3_aa: CANSTRDGGTGELFF

j_call: TRBJ1-1
v_call: TRBV7-9
clone_size: -
d_call: -
cdr3_nt: TGTGCCAGCAGCGGGCCTTTGGAGGTGCGGTTAAGAGCTTTCTTT
cdr3_aa: CASSGPLEVRLRAFF

j_call: TRBJ1-2
v_call: TRBV6-1
clone_size: -
d_call: TRBD1
cdr3_nt: TGTGCCAGCAGTGTTGGTTGGACAGGGGGCGAGAGCTATGGCTACACCTTC
cdr3_aa: CASSVGWTGGESYGYTF

j_call: TRBJ2-3
v_call: TRBV12-3/TRBV12-4
clone_size: many
d_call: -
cdr3_nt: TGTGCCAGCAGCCAATCAGCTAGCAGCACAGATACGCAGTATTTT
cdr3_aa: CASSQSASSTDTQYF